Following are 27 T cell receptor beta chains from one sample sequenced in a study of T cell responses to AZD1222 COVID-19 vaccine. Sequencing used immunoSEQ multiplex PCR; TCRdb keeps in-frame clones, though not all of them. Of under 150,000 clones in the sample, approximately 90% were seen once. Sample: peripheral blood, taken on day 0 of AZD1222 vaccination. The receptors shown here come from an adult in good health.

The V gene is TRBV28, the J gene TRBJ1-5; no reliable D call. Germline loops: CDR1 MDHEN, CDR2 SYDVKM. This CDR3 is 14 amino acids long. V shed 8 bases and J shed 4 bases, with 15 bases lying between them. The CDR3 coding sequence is TGTGCCAGCGTCGACCGGGTGCTAAATCAGCCCCAGCATTTT. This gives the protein CASVDRVLNQPQHF.

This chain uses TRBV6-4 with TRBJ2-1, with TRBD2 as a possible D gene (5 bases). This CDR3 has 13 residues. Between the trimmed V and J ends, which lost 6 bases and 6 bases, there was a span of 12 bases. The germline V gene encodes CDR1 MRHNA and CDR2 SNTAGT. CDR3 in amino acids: CASSGSEPNEQFF. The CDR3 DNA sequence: TGTGCCAGCAGCGGTAGCGAGCCCAATGAGCAGTTCTTC.

Here the CDR3 DNA reads TGTGCTAGTGGTTTCCCCTTCTCCTACGAGCAGTACTTC. Protein product: CASGFPFSYEQYF. J is TRBJ2-7 and V is TRBV12-5; no firm D call. The CDR3 consists of 13 residues. Germline assignment: CDR1 LGHNT and CDR2 FRNRAP. V lost 3 bases and J lost 0, with 6 bases in between.

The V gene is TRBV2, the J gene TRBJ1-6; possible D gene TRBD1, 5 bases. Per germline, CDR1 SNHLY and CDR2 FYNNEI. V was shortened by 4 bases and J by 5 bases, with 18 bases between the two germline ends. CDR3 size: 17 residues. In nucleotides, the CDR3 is TGTGCCAGCAGTGCGAATTCAGGGAGTCCGGATAATTCACCCCTCCACTTT. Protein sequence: CASSANSGSPDNSPLHF.

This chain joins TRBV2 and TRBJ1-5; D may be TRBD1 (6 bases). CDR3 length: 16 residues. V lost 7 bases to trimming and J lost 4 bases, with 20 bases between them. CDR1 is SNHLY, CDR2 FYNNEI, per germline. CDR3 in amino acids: CASTNPLQGLNQPQHF. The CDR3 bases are TGTGCCAGCACCAACCCGCTACAGGGATTAAATCAGCCCCAGCATTTT.

The CDR3 sequence: CSASGRLAGFQDEQFF. The CDR3 DNA sequence: TGCAGTGCTAGTGGCCGACTAGCGGGTTTCCAGGATGAGCAGTTCTTC. The chain carries TRBV20-1 and TRBJ2-1, with TRBD2 matching over 10 bases. CDR3 length equals 16 residues. CDR1 DFQATT and CDR2 SNEGSKA come from the germline V gene (reference sequence). J gave up 8 bases and V 3 bases, and 13 bases lay outside the gene matches.

The CDR3 here is CASSLGRGGNTIYF. The CDR3 nucleotides read TGTGCCAGCAGTTTAGGGAGGGGAGGAAACACCATATATTTT. The rearrangement joins TRBV28 to TRBJ1-3; tentative D call: TRBD1 (5 bases). Deletions cut 2 bases from V and 4 bases from J, with 9 bases between. The CDR3 has 14 amino acids. Germline loops: CDR1 MDHEN, CDR2 SYDVKM.

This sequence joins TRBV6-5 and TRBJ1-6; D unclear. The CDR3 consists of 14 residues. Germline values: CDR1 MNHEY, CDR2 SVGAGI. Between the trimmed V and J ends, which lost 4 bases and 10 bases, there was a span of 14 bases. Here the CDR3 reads CASSFGKGWSPLHF. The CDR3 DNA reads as TGTGCCAGCAGTTTTGGGAAGGGTTGGTCACCCCTCCACTTT.

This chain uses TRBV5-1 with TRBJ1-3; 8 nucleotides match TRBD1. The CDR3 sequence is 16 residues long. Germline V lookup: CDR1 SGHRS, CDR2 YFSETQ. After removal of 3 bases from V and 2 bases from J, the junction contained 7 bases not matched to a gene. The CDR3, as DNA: TGCGCCAGCAGCTATAGACAGGGGACTGCTGGAAACACCATATATTTT. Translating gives CASSYRQGTAGNTIYF.

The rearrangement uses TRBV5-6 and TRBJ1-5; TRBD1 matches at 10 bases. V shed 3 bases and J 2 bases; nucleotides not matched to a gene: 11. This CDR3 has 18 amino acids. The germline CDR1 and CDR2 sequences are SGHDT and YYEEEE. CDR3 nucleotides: TGTGCCAGCAGCTCCGGGACAGGGGCCCCTTCCGGCAATCAGCCCCAGCATTTT. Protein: CASSSGTGAPSGNQPQHF.

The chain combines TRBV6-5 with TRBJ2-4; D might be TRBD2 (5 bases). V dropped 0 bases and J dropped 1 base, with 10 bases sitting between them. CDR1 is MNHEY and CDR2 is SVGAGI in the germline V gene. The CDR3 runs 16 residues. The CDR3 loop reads CASSYSFRRAKNIQYF. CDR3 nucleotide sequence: TGTGCCAGCAGTTACTCGTTCCGGAGGGCCAAAAACATTCAGTACTTC.

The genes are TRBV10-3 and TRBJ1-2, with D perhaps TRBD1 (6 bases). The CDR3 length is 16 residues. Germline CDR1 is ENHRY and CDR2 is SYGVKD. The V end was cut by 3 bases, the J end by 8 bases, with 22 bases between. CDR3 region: CAISDPWGGGFQGYTF. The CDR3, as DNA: TGTGCCATCAGTGACCCCTGGGGAGGGGGGTTTCAAGGCTACACCTTC.

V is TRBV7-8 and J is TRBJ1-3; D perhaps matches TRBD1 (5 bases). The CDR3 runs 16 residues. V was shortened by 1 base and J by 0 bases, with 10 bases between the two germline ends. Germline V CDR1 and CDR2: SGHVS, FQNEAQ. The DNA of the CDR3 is TGTGCCAGCAGCTTAGACGGGGGGAACTCTGGAAACACCATATATTTT. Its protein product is CASSLDGGNSGNTIYF.

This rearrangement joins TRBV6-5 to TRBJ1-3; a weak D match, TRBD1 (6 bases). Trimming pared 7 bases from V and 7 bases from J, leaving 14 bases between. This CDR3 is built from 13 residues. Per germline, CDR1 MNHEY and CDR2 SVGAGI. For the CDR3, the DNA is TGTGCCAGCATGAGGGAAGGGGGTAACACCATATATTTT. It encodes CASMREGGNTIYF.

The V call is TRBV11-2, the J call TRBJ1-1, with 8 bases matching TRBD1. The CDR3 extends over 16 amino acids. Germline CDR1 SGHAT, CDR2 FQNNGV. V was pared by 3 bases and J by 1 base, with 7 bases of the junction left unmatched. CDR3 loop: CASSFARGPENTEAFF. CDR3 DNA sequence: TGTGCCAGCAGCTTCGCCAGGGGGCCGGAGAACACTGAAGCTTTCTTT.

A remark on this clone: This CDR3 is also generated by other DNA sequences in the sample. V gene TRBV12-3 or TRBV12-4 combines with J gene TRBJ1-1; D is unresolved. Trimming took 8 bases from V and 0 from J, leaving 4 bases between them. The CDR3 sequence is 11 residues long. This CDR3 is CASSMNTEAFF. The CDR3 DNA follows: TGTGCCAGCTCGATGAACACTGAAGCTTTCTTT.

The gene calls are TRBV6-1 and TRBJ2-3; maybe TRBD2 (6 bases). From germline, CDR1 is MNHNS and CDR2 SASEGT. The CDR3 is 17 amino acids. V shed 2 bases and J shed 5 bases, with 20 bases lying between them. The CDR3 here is CASSEFGNGAAGDTQYF. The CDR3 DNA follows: TGTGCCAGCAGTGAATTTGGAAACGGGGCAGCGGGAGATACGCAGTATTTT.

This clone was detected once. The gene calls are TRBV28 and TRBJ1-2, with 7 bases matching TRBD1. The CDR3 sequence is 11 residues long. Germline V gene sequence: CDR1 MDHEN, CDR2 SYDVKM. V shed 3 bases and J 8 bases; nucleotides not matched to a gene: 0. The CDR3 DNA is TGTGCCAGCAGTTTCAGGGGGGGCTACACCTTC. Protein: CASSFRGGYTF.

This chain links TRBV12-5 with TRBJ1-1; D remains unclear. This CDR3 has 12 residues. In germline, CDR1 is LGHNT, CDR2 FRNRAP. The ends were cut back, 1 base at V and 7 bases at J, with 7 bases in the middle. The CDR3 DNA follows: TGTGCTAGTGGTTTGGCCTGGGGTGAAGCTTTCTTT. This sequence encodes CASGLAWGEAFF.

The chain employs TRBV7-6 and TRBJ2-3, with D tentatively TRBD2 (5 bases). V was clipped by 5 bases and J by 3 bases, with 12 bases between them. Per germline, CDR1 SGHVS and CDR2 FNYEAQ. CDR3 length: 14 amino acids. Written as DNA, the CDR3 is TGTGCCAGCAGCCCCACTAGTATAACAGATACGCAGTATTTT. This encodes CASSPTSITDTQYF. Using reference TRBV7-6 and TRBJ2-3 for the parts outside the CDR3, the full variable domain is GAGVSQSPRYKVTKRGQDVALRCDPISGHVSLYWYRQALGQGPEFLTYFNYEAQQDKSGLPNDRFSAERPEGSISTLTIQRTEQRDSAMYRCASSPTSITDTQYFGPGTRLTVL.

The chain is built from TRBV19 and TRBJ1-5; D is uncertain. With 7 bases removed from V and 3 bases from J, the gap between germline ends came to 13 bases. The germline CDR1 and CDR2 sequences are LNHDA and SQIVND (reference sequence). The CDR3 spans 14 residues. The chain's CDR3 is CASISGRSNQPQHF. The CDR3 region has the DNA TGTGCCAGTATCTCCGGACGGTCCAATCAGCCCCAGCATTTT. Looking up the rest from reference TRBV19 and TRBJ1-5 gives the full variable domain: DGGITQSPKYLFRKEGQNVTLSCEQNLNHDAMYWYRQDPGQGLRLIYYSQIVNDFQKGDIAEGYSVSREKKESFPLTVTSAQKNPTAFYLCASISGRSNQPQHFGDGTRLSIL.

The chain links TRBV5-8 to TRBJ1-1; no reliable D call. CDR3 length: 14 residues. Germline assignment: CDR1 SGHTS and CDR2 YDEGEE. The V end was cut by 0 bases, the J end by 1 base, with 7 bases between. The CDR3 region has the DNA TGTGCCAGCAGCTTGGGACATAAGAACACTGAAGCTTTCTTT. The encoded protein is CASSLGHKNTEAFF.

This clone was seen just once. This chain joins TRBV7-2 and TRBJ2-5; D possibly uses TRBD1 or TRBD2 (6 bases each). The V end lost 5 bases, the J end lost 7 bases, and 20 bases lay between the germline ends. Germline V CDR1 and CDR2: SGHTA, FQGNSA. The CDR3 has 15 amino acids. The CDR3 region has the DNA TGTGCCAGCAGCCTACCCCGGGGGACAATCGGGACCCAGTACTTC. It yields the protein CASSLPRGTIGTQYF.

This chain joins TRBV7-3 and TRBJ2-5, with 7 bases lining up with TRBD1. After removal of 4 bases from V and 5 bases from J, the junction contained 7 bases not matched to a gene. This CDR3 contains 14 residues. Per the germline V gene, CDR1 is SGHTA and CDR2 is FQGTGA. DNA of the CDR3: TGTGCCAGCAGCTCCTCAGGGGGATGGGAGACCCAGTACTTC. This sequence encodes CASSSSGGWETQYF.

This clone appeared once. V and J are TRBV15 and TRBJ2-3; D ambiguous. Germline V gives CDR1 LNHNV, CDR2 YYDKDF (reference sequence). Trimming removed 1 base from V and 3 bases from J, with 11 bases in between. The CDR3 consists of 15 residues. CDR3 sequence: CATSRGATETDTQYF. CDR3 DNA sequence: TGTGCCACCAGCAGAGGGGCAACAGAAACAGATACGCAGTATTTT.

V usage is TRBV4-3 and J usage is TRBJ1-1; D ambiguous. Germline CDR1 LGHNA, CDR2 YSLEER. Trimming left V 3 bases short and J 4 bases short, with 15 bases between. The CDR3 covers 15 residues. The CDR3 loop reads CASSHSWSAPTEAFF. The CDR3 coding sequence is TGCGCCAGCAGCCATTCATGGTCGGCCCCCACTGAAGCTTTCTTT.

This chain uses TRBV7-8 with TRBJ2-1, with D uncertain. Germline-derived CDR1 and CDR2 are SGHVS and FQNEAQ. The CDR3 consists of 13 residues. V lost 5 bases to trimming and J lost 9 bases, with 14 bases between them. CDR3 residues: CASSRDWKGEQFF. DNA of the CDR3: TGTGCCAGCAGCCGAGACTGGAAAGGTGAGCAGTTCTTC.